A few counts support the clone carrying this T cell receptor beta chain. Its cognate antigen is unknown. The data are from a study of T cell repertoires in cytomegalovirus infection. Study in general: Public signatures in TCR beta pointed to CMV infection and matching HLA type. The study, taken as a whole, reports: Cumulative public TCR beta family frequency identified CMV carriers with the relevant HLA. Predominance within the ex vivo response was attributable to HLA-C-restricted CMV-specific TCR beta clonotypes.

One entry per CDR3 protein results from TCRdb running MiXCR on the reads. The sample lists 200,000 or so distinct CDR3 sequences, about 30% occurring once. J gave up 7 bases and V 5 bases, and 12 bases lay outside the gene matches. This CDR3 region has 16 residues. Germline V gene lookup returns CDR1 LGHNA and CDR2 YSLEER. The chain couples TRBV4-3 to TRBJ2-1; 9 bases align to TRBD2. Sequenced material: PBMCs. This TCR derives from a human donor in good health (CMV status not recorded). Some clones in this sample may be carry-over from other donors' samples. The CDR3 DNA reads TGCGCCAGCAGCTTAACCCGAGCGGGGGGTTTTAATGAGCAGTTCTTC. It codes for CASSLTRAGGFNEQFF.